This TCR beta chain was identified in a study of blood T cell repertoires in COVID-19. Background on the study: Samples came from the United States, Italy and Spain, spanning acute and convalescent COVID-19. In each case, the material was cDNA or gDNA derived from T cells, B-cell-depleted T cells, or PBMCs.

The germline CDR1 and CDR2 sequences are SGDLS and YYNGEE. The CDR3 spans 16 residues. With 1 base clipped from V and 4 bases from J, the junction kept 8 bases outside the gene matches. Here immunoSEQ multiplex PCR was the method, and the copy in TCRdb shows in-frame clones only, minus some. There are about 86,000 clones in the sample; more than 75% occur only once, and more than 0.95% lies in the top ten. The clonotype was recovered from a human donor in a cohort sampled during active COVID-19. The chain joins TRBV9 to TRBJ2-1; 7 bases fit TRBD2. The sequenced material came from peripheral blood. CDR3: CASSVHARGGYNEQFF. Written as DNA, the CDR3 is TGTGCCAGCAGCGTACACGCTCGCGGGGGATACAATGAGCAGTTCTTC. Full variable domain (outside the CDR3, taken from reference TRBV9 and TRBJ2-1): DSGVTQTPKHLITATGQRVTLRCSPRSGDLSVYWYQQSLDQGLQFLIQYYNGEERAKGNILERFSAQQFPDLHSELNLSSLELGDSALYFCASSVHARGGYNEQFFGPGTRLTVL.